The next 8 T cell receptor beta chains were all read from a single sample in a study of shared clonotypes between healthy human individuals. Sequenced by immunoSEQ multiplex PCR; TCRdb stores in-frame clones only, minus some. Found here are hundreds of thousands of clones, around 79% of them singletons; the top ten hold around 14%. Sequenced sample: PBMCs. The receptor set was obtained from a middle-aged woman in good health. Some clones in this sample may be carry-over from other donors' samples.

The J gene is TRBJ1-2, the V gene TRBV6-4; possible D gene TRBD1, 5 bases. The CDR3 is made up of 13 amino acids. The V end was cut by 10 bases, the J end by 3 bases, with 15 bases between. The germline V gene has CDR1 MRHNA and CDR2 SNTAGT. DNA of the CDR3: TGTGCCACCTACGCCAGGGACGACTATGGCTACACCTTC. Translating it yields CATYARDDYGYTF.

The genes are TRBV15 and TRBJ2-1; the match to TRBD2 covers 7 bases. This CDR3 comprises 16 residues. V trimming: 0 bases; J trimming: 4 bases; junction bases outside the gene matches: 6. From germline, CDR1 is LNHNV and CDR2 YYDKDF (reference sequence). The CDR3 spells CATSRDNRDYYNEQFF. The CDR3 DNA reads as TGTGCCACCAGCAGAGATAACCGGGACTATTACAATGAGCAGTTCTTC.

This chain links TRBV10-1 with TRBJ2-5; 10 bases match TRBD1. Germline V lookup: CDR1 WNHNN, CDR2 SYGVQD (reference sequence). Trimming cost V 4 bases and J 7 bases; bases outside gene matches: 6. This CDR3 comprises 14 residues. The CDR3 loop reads CASSGTGGRGTQYF. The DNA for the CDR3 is TGCGCCAGCAGTGGGACAGGGGGACGTGGGACCCAGTACTTC.

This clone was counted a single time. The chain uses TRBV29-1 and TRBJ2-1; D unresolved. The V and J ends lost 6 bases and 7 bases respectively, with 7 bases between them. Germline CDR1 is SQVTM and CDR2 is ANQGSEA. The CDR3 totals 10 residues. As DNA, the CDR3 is TGCAGCGTCAGACTGAATGAGCAGTTCTTC. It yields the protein CSVRLNEQFF.

The CDR3 loop is CASSPGLTNEQFF. The CDR3 DNA is TGTGCCAGCAGCCCGGGACTAACAAATGAGCAGTTCTTC. V is TRBV7-7 and J is TRBJ2-1, with 7 bases aligning to TRBD2. The CDR3 has 13 amino acids. J lost 7 bases, V lost 5 bases, and 5 bases had no gene match. Germline-derived CDR1 and CDR2 are SSHAT and FNYEAQ (reference sequence).

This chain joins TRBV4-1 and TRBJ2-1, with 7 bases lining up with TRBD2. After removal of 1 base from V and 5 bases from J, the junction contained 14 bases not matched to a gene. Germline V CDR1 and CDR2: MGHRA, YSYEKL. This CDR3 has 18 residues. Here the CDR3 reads CASSQVGGERELNNEQFF. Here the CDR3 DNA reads TGCGCCAGCAGCCAAGTGGGGGGAGAGCGGGAACTAAACAATGAGCAGTTCTTC.

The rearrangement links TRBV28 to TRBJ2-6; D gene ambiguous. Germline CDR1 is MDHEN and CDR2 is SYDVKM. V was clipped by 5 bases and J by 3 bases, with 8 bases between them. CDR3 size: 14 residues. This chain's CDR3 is CASSRLGGANVLTF. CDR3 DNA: TGTGCCAGCAGTCGATTGGGTGGGGCCAACGTCCTGACTTTC. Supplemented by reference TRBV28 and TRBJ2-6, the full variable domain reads DVKVTQSSRYLVKRTGEKVFLECVQDMDHENMFWYRQDPGLGLRLIYFSYDVKMKEKGDIPEGYSVSREKKERFSLILESASTNQTSMYLCASSRLGGANVLTFGAGSRLTVL.

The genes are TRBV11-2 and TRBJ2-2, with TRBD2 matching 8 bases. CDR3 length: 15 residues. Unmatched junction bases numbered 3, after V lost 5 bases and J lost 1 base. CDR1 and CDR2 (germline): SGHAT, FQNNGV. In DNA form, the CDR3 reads TGTGCCAGCAGCCTGCTAGCGGGGAACACCGGGGAGCTGTTTTTT. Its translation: CASSLLAGNTGELFF.